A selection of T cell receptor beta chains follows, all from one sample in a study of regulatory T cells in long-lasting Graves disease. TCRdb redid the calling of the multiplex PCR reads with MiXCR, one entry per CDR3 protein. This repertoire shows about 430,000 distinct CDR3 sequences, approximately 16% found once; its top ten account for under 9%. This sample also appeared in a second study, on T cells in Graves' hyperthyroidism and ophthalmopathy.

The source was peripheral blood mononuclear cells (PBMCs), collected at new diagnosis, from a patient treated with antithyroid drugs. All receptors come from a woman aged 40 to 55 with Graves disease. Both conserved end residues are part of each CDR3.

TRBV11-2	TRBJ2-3	CASSPLGTGAPDTQYF
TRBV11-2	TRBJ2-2	CASSPGRDRIITGELFF
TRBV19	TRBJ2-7	CASSMTTGTYEQYF
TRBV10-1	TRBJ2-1	CASSDPGTSSEQFF
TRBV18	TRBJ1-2	CASSPGFQNYGYTF
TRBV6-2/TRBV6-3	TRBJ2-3	CASSEQVAVDTQYF
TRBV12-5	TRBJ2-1	CASGHGLAGGSEQFF
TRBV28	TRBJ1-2	CASSSKGAGTAINYGYTF
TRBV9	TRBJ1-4	CASSAHPGGRTGEKLFF
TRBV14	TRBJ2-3	CASSKTGGGSTDTQYF
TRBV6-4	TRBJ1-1	CASRVWADTEAFF
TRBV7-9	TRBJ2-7	CAINPVTYEQYF
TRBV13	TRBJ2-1	CASSLDPLLGGSTRNEQFF
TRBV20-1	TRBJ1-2	CSAGGLYYGYTF
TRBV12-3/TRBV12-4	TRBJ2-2	CASSPSTSRNTGELFF
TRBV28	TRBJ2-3	CASSEIAGYTDTQYF
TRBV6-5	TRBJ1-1	CASSYSRGRRGTEAFF
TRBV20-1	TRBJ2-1	CSARRRARSGVYNEQFF
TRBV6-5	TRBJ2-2	CASSYEGFSGELFF
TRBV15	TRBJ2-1	CATSRGVQGSYNEQFF
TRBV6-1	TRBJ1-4	CASSSTWGSTNEKLFF
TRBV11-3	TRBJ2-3	CASSSGTSTQYF
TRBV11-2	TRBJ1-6	CASSSPGTGGIPPLHF
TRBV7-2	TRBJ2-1	CASSPRVGSLPFF
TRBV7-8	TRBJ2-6	CASSLVVRGTSGANVLTF
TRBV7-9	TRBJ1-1	CASSLGQVGGTEAFF
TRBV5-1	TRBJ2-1	CASSLDGPWAGLLIGEQFF
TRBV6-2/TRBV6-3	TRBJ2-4	CASRGRAPGIQYF
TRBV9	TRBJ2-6	CASSGTSGANVLTF
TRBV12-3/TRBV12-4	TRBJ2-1	CASTLSRLAVYNEQFF
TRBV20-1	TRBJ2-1	CSARDALTGNEQFF
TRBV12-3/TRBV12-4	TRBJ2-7	CASSPSGLGGYEQYF
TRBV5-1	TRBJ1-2	CASSLARGALSGYTF
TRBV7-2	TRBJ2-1	CASSLVRARNEQFF
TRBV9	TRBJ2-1	CASSAPASGNYNEQFF
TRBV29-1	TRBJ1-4	CSGSDTGATNEKLFF
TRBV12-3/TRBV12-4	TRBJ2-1	CASSYDWRGYNEQFF
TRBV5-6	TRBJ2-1	CASSLVADTYNEQFF
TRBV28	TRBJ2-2	CASSTLQGGGRTGELFF
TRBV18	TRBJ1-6	CASSPFSDPNSPLHF
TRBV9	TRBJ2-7	CASSVGGTSGFYEQYF
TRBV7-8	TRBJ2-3	CASSFRGGSTDTQYF
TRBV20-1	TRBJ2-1	CSASTGGDEQFF
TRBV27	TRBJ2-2	CASSFTGGAGELFF
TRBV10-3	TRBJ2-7	CAISPLTGLEQYF
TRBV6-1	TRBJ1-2	CATSVGYDTF
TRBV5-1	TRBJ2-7	CASSGGPPYEQYF
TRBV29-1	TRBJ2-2	CSVPRDRGNTGELFF
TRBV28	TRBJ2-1	CASKRGTGLNNEQFF
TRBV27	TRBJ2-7	CASSLTDLNEQYF
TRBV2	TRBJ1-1	CASSGQHTEAFF
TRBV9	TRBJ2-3	CASTEPGGPDTQYF
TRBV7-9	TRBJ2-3	CASRSAGTGYRVRSTDTQYF
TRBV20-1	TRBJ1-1	CSARSLPLNTEAFF
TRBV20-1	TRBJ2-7	CSAQVGQYEQYF
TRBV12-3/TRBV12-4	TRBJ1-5	CASSFRQGASQPQHF
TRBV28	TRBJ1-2	CASSFTPGDGYTF
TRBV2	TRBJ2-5	CASSSTSGGHQETQYF
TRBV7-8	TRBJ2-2	CASSHIGGEKAGELFF